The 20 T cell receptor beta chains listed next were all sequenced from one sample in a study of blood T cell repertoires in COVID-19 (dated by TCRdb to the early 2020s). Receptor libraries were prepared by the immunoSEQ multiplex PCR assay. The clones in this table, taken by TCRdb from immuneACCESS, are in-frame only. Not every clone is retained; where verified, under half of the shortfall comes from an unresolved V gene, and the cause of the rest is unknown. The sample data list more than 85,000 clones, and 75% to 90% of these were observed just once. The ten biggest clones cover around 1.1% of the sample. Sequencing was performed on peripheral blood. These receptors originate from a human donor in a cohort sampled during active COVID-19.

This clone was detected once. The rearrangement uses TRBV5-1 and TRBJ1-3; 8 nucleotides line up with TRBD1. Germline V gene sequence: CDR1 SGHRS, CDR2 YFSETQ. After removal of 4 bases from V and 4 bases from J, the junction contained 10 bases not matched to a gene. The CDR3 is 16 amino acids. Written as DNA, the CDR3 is TGCGCCAGCAGCCCGCAGACAGGGGCGAGGGGAAACACCATATATTTT. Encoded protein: CASSPQTGARGNTIYF.

CDR3 DNA: TGTGCCAGCAGCCGGATTCACCTCGGGACAAGGCTGTTTTTT. Translated: CASSRIHLGTRLFF. The chain combines TRBV7-9 with TRBJ1-4; TRBD1 is a possible D gene (6 bases). The CDR3 sequence is 14 residues long. The germline gives CDR1 SEHNR, CDR2 FQNEAQ (reference sequence). V lost 5 bases and J 14 bases, leaving 21 bases between the germline ends. The full variable domain, completed using reference TRBV7-9 and TRBJ1-4, is DTGVSQNPRHKITKRGQNVTFRCDPISEHNRLYWYRQTLGQGPEFLTYFQNEAQLEKSRLLSDRFSAERPKGSFSTLEIQRTEQGDSAMYLCASSRIHLGTRLFFGSGTQLSVL.

DNA for the CDR3: TGTGCCAGCACCGGCAAACCGGGATCTCACACTGGGGAGCAGTACTTC. Protein product: CASTGKPGSHTGEQYF. This chain uses TRBV5-4 with TRBJ2-7, with a possible D match to TRBD2 (5 bases). V lost 6 bases to trimming and J lost 7 bases, with 26 bases between them. The germline gives CDR1 SGHNT, CDR2 YYREEE (reference sequence). The CDR3 length is 16 residues.

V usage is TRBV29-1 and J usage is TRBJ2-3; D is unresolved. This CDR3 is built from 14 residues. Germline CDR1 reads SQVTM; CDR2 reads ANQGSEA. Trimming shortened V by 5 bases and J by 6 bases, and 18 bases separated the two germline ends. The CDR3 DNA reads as TGCAGCGTTTCAGTTCTGCACGGGTATGATACGCAGTATTTT. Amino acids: CSVSVLHGYDTQYF.

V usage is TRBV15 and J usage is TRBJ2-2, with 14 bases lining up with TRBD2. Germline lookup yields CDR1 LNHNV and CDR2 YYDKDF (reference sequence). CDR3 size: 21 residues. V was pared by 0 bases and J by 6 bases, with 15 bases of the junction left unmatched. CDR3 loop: CATSRDTRLAGGPSGAGELFF. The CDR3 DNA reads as TGTGCCACCAGCAGAGATACGAGACTAGCGGGAGGGCCGAGTGGGGCCGGGGAGCTGTTTTTT.

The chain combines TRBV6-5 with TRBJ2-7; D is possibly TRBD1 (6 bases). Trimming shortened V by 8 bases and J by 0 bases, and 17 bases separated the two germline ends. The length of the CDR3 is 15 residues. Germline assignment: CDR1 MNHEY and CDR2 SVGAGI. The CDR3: CASLYGTGSSYEQYF. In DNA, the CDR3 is TGTGCCAGCTTGTACGGTACAGGGAGCTCCTACGAGCAGTACTTC.

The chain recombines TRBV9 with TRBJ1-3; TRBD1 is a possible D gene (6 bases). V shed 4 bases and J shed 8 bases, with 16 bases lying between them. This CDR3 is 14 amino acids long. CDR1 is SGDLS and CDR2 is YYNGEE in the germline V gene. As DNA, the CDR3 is TGTGCCAGCAGCCCCTGGGACATCGGGGACACCATATATTTT. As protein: CASSPWDIGDTIYF.

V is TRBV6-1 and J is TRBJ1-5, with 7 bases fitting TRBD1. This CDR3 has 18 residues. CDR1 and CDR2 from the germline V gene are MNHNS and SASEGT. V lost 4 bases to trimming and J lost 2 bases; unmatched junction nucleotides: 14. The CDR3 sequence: CASSAPLAVGQRNQPQHF. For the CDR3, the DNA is TGTGCCAGCAGTGCCCCCCTAGCCGTGGGACAGCGCAATCAGCCCCAGCATTTT.

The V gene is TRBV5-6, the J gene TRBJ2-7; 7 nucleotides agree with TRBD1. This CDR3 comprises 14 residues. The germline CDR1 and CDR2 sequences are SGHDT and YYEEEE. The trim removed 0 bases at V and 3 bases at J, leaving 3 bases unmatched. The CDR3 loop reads CASSLGRTGYEQYF. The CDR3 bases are TGTGCCAGCAGCTTGGGGCGGACAGGCTACGAGCAGTACTTC.

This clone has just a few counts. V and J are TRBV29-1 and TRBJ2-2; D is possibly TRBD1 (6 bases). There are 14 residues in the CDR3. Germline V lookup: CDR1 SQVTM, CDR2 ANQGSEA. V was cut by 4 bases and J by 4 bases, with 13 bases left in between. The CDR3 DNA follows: TGCAGCGTTGCACCACAGGGCCCCACCGGGGAGCTGTTTTTT. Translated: CSVAPQGPTGELFF.

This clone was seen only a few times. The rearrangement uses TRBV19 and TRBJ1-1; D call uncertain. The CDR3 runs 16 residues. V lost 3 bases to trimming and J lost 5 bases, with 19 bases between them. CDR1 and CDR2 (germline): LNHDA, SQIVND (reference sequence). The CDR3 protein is CASSIGEMISRTEAFF. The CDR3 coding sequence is TGTGCCAGTAGTATCGGGGAAATGATTTCGAGGACTGAAGCTTTCTTT.

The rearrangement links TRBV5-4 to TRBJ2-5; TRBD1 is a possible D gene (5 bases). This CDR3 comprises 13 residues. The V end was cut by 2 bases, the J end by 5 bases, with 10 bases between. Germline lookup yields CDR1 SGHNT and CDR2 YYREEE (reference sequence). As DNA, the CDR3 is TGTGCCAGCAGCTTTTCTAGGGGTGAGACCCAGTACTTC. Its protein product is CASSFSRGETQYF.

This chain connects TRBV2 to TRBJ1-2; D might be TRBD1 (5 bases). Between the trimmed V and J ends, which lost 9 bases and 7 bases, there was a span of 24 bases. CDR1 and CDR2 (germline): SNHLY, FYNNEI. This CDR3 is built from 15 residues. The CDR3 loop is CASSQWGPEASGYTF. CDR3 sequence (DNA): TGTGCCAGTTCCCAGTGGGGCCCCGAGGCGAGTGGCTACACCTTC. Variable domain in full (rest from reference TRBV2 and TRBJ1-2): EPEVTQTPSHQVTQMGQEVILRCVPISNHLYFYWYRQILGQKVEFLVSFYNNEISEKSEIFDDQFSVERPDGSNFTLKIRSTKLEDSAMYFCASSQWGPEASGYTFGSGTRLTVV.

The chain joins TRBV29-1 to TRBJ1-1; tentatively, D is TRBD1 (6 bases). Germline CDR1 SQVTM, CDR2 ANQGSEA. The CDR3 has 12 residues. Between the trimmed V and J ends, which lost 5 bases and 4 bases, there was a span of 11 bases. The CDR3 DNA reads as TGCAGCGTTAATCGGGGGGCCACTGAAGCTTTCTTT. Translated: CSVNRGATEAFF.

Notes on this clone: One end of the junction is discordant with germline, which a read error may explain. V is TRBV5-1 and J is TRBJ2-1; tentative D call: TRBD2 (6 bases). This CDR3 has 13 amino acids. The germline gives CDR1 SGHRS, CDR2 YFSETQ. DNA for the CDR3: TGCGCCAGCAACTTGATGGAGGGTGGTGAGCAGTTCTTC. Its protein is CASNLMEGGEQFF.

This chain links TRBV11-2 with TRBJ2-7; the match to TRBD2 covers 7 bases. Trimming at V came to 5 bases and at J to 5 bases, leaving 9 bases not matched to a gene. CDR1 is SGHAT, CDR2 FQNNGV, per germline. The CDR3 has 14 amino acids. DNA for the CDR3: TGTGCCAGCAGCCCCGGCCGGGGGGTCCACGAGCAGTACTTC. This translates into CASSPGRGVHEQYF.

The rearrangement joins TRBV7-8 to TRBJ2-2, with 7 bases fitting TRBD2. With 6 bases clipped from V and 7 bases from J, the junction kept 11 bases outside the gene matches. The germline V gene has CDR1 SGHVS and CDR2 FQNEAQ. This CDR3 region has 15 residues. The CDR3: CASSASGVVVGELFF. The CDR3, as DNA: TGTGCCAGCAGTGCTAGCGGAGTTGTCGTCGGGGAGCTGTTTTTT.

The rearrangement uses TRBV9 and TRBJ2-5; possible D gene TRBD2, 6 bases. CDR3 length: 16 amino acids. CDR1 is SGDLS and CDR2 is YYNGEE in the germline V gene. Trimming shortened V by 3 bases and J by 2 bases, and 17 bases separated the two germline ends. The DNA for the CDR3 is TGTGCCAGCAGCGACTCCCCGGGCGGGGATCAAGAGACCCAGTACTTC. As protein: CASSDSPGGDQETQYF.

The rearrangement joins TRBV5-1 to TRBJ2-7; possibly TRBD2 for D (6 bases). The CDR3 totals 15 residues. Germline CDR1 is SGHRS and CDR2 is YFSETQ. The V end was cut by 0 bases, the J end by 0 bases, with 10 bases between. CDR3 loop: CASSLGPGLSYEQYF. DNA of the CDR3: TGCGCCAGCAGCTTGGGTCCGGGACTCTCCTACGAGCAGTACTTC.

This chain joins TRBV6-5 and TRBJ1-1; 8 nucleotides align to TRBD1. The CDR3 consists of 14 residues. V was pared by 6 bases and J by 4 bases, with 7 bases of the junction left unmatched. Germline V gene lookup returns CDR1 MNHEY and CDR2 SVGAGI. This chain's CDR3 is CASRMDRVSTEAFF. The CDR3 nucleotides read TGTGCCAGCAGGATGGACAGGGTCAGCACTGAAGCTTTCTTT.